The 32 T cell receptor beta chains reported below all come from one sample, sequenced in a study of shared clonotypes between healthy human individuals. Sequenced by immunoSEQ multiplex PCR; TCRdb stores in-frame clones only, minus some. The sample shows some 1.5 million clones, around 95% of them seen only once. The sample was naive CD4+ T cells sorted from blood. Noted subset: CD45RA+ positively selected. All receptors come from a man aged 25 to 45 in good health.

This clone was counted a single time. The chain uses TRBV28 and TRBJ2-7; D not resolved. Germline CDR1 is MDHEN and CDR2 is SYDVKM. CDR3 length equals 13 residues. V was cut by 3 bases and J by 6 bases, with 12 bases left in between. The CDR3 region has the DNA TGTGCCAGCAGTTTCGGGCCATCGCTCGAGCAGTACTTC. This sequence encodes CASSFGPSLEQYF.

V usage is TRBV5-8 and J usage is TRBJ2-1, with D maybe TRBD2 (6 bases). Germline-derived CDR1 and CDR2 are SGHTS and YDEGEE. Trimming removed 4 bases from V and 0 bases from J, with 11 bases in between. This CDR3 contains 15 residues. CDR3: CASSLEGSSYNEQFF. CDR3 sequence (DNA): TGTGCCAGCAGCCTGGAGGGGAGCTCCTACAATGAGCAGTTCTTC.

The chain combines TRBV28 with TRBJ1-2; TRBD1 matches 7 bases. The CDR3 spans 16 residues. Germline V gene sequence: CDR1 MDHEN, CDR2 SYDVKM. V trimming: 3 bases; J trimming: 5 bases; junction bases outside the gene matches: 12. CDR3 in DNA: TGTGCCAGCAGTTTTGCCGGGACAGCAAAAGTATATGGCTACACCTTC. Amino acids: CASSFAGTAKVYGYTF.

CDR3 bases: TGTGCCAGCATACCGGATCGGAGGGCCTACGAGCAGTACTTC. Translation: CASIPDRRAYEQYF. J is TRBJ2-7 and V is TRBV28, with D possibly being TRBD2 (6 bases). CDR1 and CDR2 (germline): MDHEN, SYDVKM. V was shortened by 7 bases and J by 2 bases, with 15 bases between the two germline ends. This CDR3 contains 14 residues.

This rearrangement joins TRBV2 to TRBJ2-2; TRBD2 agrees at 10 bases. The CDR3 runs to 16 residues. With V trimmed by 5 bases and J by 7 bases, 10 bases remained unmatched. Germline V gene data show CDR1 as SNHLY and CDR2 as FYNNEI. The CDR3 region is CASSHTSGKVGGELFF. The CDR3 bases are TGTGCCAGCAGTCACACTAGCGGGAAGGTGGGCGGGGAGCTGTTTTTT.

The rearrangement joins TRBV7-9 to TRBJ2-1, with 9 bases lining up with TRBD1. This CDR3 region has 16 residues. Losses at the gene ends were 3 bases for V and 3 bases for J; bases not matched to a gene: 6. Looked up from germline, CDR1 is SEHNR and CDR2 is FQNEAQ (reference sequence). CDR3 nucleotide sequence: TGTGCCAGCAGCTTCGCGGACAGGGGACTCTACAATGAGCAGTTCTTC. Translation gives CASSFADRGLYNEQFF. Together with reference TRBV7-9 and TRBJ2-1, the CDR3 gives the full variable domain: DTGVSQNPRHKITKRGQNVTFRCDPISEHNRLYWYRQTLGQGPEFLTYFQNEAQLEKSRLLSDRFSAERPKGSFSTLEIQRTEQGDSAMYLCASSFADRGLYNEQFFGPGTRLTVL.

Of note for this clone: Other DNA sequences within the sample encode an identical CDR3. The chain recombines TRBV5-1 with TRBJ2-5; D is undetermined. CDR3 length: 14 residues. The V and J ends lost 0 bases and 1 base respectively, with 7 bases between them. Germline V lookup: CDR1 SGHRS, CDR2 YFSETQ. The CDR3 coding sequence is TGCGCCAGCAGCTTGGGGACGGGCCAAGAGACCCAGTACTTC. Its protein is CASSLGTGQETQYF.

J is TRBJ2-5 and V is TRBV18, with TRBD1 matching 7 bases. With 2 bases clipped from V and 4 bases from J, the junction kept 4 bases outside the gene matches. The CDR3 totals 14 residues. CDR1 and CDR2 from the germline V gene are KGHSH and LQKENI. The CDR3 DNA follows: TGTGCCAGCTCACCAAGTCCAGGGGGAGAGACCCAGTACTTC. Protein sequence: CASSPSPGGETQYF.

J is TRBJ1-1 and V is TRBV5-1; the match to TRBD1 covers 8 bases. Germline CDR1 reads SGHRS; CDR2 reads YFSETQ. The V segment lost 4 bases and the J segment 3 bases; nucleotides outside the gene matches: 8. The CDR3 consists of 15 residues. The CDR3 spells CASSPGGQAYTEAFF. The CDR3 DNA reads TGCGCCAGCAGCCCGGGGGGACAGGCTTACACTGAAGCTTTCTTT.

In this sample, this clone turned up once. The chain links TRBV10-3 to TRBJ1-2; D unresolved. V was cut by 3 bases and J by 1 base, with 9 bases left in between. Germline CDR1 reads ENHRY; CDR2 reads SYGVKD. This CDR3 comprises 14 residues. CDR3 in amino acids: CAISDFRGNYGYTF. Here the CDR3 DNA reads TGTGCCATCAGTGATTTCCGGGGTAACTATGGCTACACCTTC.

J is TRBJ2-5 and V is TRBV11-2, with 7 bases matching TRBD2. The CDR3 length is 16 residues. Unmatched junction bases numbered 8, after V lost 2 bases and J lost 2 bases. CDR1 SGHAT and CDR2 FQNNGV come from the germline V gene. CDR3 nucleotides: TGTGCCAGCAGCTTATCGGCGGGAGCCACTCAAGAGACCCAGTACTTC. Protein: CASSLSAGATQETQYF.

The chain employs TRBV6-6 and TRBJ2-5, with D tentatively TRBD1 (8 bases). Germline V gene data show CDR1 as MNHNY and CDR2 as SVGAGI (reference sequence). The CDR3 extends over 15 amino acids. V gave up 2 bases and J gave up 5 bases, with 15 bases separating them. CDR3 coding DNA: TGTGCCAGCAGTTACGGCACACAGGGGGGGGAGACCCAGTACTTC. Protein sequence: CASSYGTQGGETQYF.

V is TRBV6-1 and J is TRBJ2-2, with no clear D. CDR3 length: 14 amino acids. Per the germline V gene, CDR1 is MNHNS and CDR2 is SASEGT. Trimming cost V 4 bases and J 4 bases, with 10 bases left between them. As DNA, the CDR3 is TGTGCCAGCAGTGTGTACTACGGCACCGGGGAGCTGTTTTTT. Translated: CASSVYYGTGELFF.

The J gene is TRBJ1-5, the V gene TRBV7-9, with D tentatively TRBD1 (5 bases). Germline loops: CDR1 SEHNR, CDR2 FQNEAQ (reference sequence). The CDR3 is 14 amino acids. With 4 bases removed from V and 7 bases from J, the gap between germline ends came to 14 bases. The CDR3 coding sequence is TGTGCCAGCAGCTCCCTGGGGGGGGAACAGCCCCAGCATTTT. Protein sequence: CASSSLGGEQPQHF.

The genes are TRBV7-6 and TRBJ1-4, with unresolved D. The CDR3 is made up of 14 amino acids. The V end was cut by 1 base, the J end by 8 bases, with 11 bases between. In germline, CDR1 is SGHVS, CDR2 FNYEAQ. The CDR3 reads CASSLDGSEEKLFF. The CDR3 DNA follows: TGTGCCAGCAGCTTAGACGGGTCTGAGGAAAAACTGTTTTTT.

CDR3 residues: CASSLLTGGPQETQYF. The DNA for the CDR3 is TGCGCCAGCAGCTTGTTGACAGGGGGCCCCCAAGAGACCCAGTACTTC. The rearrangement links TRBV5-1 to TRBJ2-5; TRBD1 agrees at 10 bases. In germline, CDR1 is SGHRS, CDR2 YFSETQ. The CDR3 covers 16 residues. The V gene end was trimmed by 1 base and the J gene end by 1 base; junction bases not matched to a gene: 4. Full variable domain (outside the CDR3, taken from reference TRBV5-1 and TRBJ2-5): KAGVTQTPRYLIKTRGQQVTLSCSPISGHRSVSWYQQTPGQGLQFLFEYFSETQRNKGNFPGRFSGRQFSNSRSEMNVSTLELGDSALYLCASSLLTGGPQETQYFGPGTRLLVL.

The CDR3 region has the DNA TGTGCCAGCAGTCCCATCGACAGGACTAATGAAAAACTGTTTTTT. It translates to CASSPIDRTNEKLFF. The J gene is TRBJ1-4, the V gene TRBV27; weak D call: TRBD1 (6 bases). The germline V and J ends were trimmed by 5 bases and 2 bases, with 12 bases remaining between them. The CDR3 is 15 residues long. CDR1 and CDR2 from the germline V gene are MNHEY and SMNVEV (reference sequence). Together with reference TRBV27 and TRBJ1-4, the CDR3 gives the full variable domain: EAQVTQNPRYLITVTGKKLTVTCSQNMNHEYMSWYRQDPGLGLRQIYYSMNVEVTDKGDVPEGYKVSRKEKRNFPLILESPSPNQTSLYFCASSPIDRTNEKLFFGSGTQLSVL.

This clone was seen once. V and J are TRBV5-5 and TRBJ2-7; D may be TRBD1 or TRBD2 (5 bases each). The CDR3 consists of 16 residues. Per germline, CDR1 SGHKS and CDR2 YYEKEE (reference sequence). V gave up 4 bases and J gave up 2 bases, with 19 bases separating them. The CDR3 coding sequence is TGTGCCAGCAGCCCCGGGACGGGGACGATTACCTACGAGCAGTACTTC. Translation: CASSPGTGTITYEQYF.

This sequence joins TRBV25-1 and TRBJ2-3, with D uncertain. Germline CDR1 and CDR2: MGHDK and SYGVNS. The CDR3 has 14 residues. Trimming stripped 1 base from V and 4 bases from J, with 9 bases between. The CDR3 protein is CASSESRSADTQYF. The CDR3 DNA sequence: TGTGCCAGCAGTGAATCCAGATCGGCAGATACGCAGTATTTT.

The genes are TRBV28 and TRBJ2-5; D is tentatively TRBD1 or TRBD2 (7 bases each). The CDR3 is 14 amino acids. CDR1 is MDHEN and CDR2 is SYDVKM in the germline V gene. Deletions cut 4 bases from V and 5 bases from J, with 14 bases between. The CDR3 nucleotides read TGTGCCAGCAGTTCGACAGGGAGGGAGGAGACCCAGTACTTC. Residues: CASSSTGREETQYF. Full variable domain (missing parts from reference TRBV28 and TRBJ2-5): DVKVTQSSRYLVKRTGEKVFLECVQDMDHENMFWYRQDPGLGLRLIYFSYDVKMKEKGDIPEGYSVSREKKERFSLILESASTNQTSMYLCASSSTGREETQYFGPGTRLLVL.

The chain has TRBV5-5 and TRBJ1-2; D possibly corresponds to TRBD1 (5 bases). The CDR3 runs 13 residues. The germline V gene encodes CDR1 SGHKS and CDR2 YYEKEE (reference sequence). Trimming left V 0 bases short and J 6 bases short, with 9 bases between. CDR3 sequence reads: CASSLGAGHGYTF. The CDR3 DNA follows: TGTGCCAGCAGCTTGGGTGCGGGGCATGGCTACACCTTC.

As DNA, the CDR3 is TGTGCCAGCAGTGGACACCGCATTAATGAAAAACTGTTTTTT. It translates to CASSGHRINEKLFF. This chain uses TRBV28 with TRBJ1-4; a weak D match, TRBD1 (5 bases). Germline V gene data show CDR1 as MDHEN and CDR2 as SYDVKM. Trimming removed 5 bases at V and 4 bases at J, with 11 bases between. This CDR3 is 14 amino acids long.

The V and J genes are TRBV7-6 and TRBJ1-4, with D possibly being TRBD1 (5 bases). The germline gives CDR1 SGHVS, CDR2 FNYEAQ. The V gene lost 1 base and the J gene lost 5 bases, with 14 bases spanning the gap. The length of the CDR3 is 16 residues. CDR3 sequence (DNA): TGTGCCAGCAGCTTAGTTGCAGGGAGTTGGAATGAAAAACTGTTTTTT. Translating it yields CASSLVAGSWNEKLFF.

This clone appeared once. V usage is TRBV11-3 and J usage is TRBJ2-7, with D maybe TRBD1 (5 bases). Trimming left V 0 bases short and J 5 bases short, with 14 bases between. Germline-derived CDR1 and CDR2 are SGHNT and YENEEA. CDR3 length: 15 residues. CDR3 residues: CASSLDGARVNEQYF. In DNA form, the CDR3 reads TGTGCCAGCAGCTTAGATGGGGCCAGGGTCAACGAGCAGTACTTC.

This chain uses TRBV4-1 with TRBJ2-1, with D perhaps being TRBD1 or TRBD2 (5 bases each). The CDR3 loop spans 13 amino acids. In germline, CDR1 is MGHRA, CDR2 YSYEKL. Between the trimmed V and J ends, which lost 1 base and 7 bases, there was a span of 8 bases. DNA for the CDR3: TGCGCCAGCAGCCAAGGTGGGGGTAATGAGCAGTTCTTC. This gives the protein CASSQGGGNEQFF.

This clone has only one observation. The V call is TRBV18, the J call TRBJ2-5, with 8 positions matching TRBD1. The CDR3 contains 16 residues. The junction had 6 bases not matched to a gene; V was cut back by 2 bases and J by 1 base. In germline, CDR1 is KGHSH, CDR2 LQKENI. The CDR3 sequence: CASSPLPGQAQETQYF. CDR3 nucleotides: TGTGCCAGCTCACCATTACCGGGACAGGCCCAAGAGACCCAGTACTTC.

In this sample, this clone turned up once. CDR3 region: CASSQAGGLNYGYTF. DNA of the CDR3: TGTGCCAGCAGCCAAGCTGGGGGTTTGAACTATGGCTACACCTTC. The rearrangement uses TRBV14 and TRBJ1-2, with a possible D match to TRBD1 (5 bases). CDR1 SGHDN and CDR2 FVKESK come from the germline V gene. The CDR3 consists of 15 residues. Trimming removed 1 base at V and 2 bases at J, with 11 bases between.

The rearrangement links TRBV28 to TRBJ2-7, with 9 bases fitting TRBD1. CDR1 MDHEN and CDR2 SYDVKM come from the germline V gene. V shed 6 bases and J 0 bases; nucleotides not matched to a gene: 9. The CDR3 extends over 16 amino acids. In DNA, the CDR3 is TGTGCCAGCAGGCCAACAGGGGGCCTTCACTCCTACGAGCAGTACTTC. The encoded protein is CASRPTGGLHSYEQYF.

The V and J genes are TRBV9 and TRBJ2-7, with 7 nucleotides matching TRBD2. The CDR3 runs to 13 residues. V trimming: 4 bases; J trimming: 4 bases; junction bases outside the gene matches: 5. Germline values: CDR1 SGDLS, CDR2 YYNGEE. CDR3 nucleotides: TGTGCCAGCAGCATAGGGGAGGGTTACGAGCAGTACTTC. Translation: CASSIGEGYEQYF.

V usage is TRBV19 and J usage is TRBJ2-1, with D possibly TRBD2 on 5 matching bases. CDR3 size: 16 residues. Germline CDR1 LNHDA, CDR2 SQIVND (reference sequence). Trimming removed 5 bases from V and 7 bases from J, with 21 bases in between. Written as DNA, the CDR3 is TGTGCCAGTAGTCGGGTAGCCGCACCGGCGGGTAATGAGCAGTTCTTC. Translating it yields CASSRVAAPAGNEQFF.

This clone came up once. The chain employs TRBV9 and TRBJ2-7; 13 bases map to TRBD2. This CDR3 comprises 16 residues. V trimming: 4 bases; J trimming: 2 bases; junction bases outside the gene matches: 6. Germline V gene data show CDR1 as SGDLS and CDR2 as YYNGEE. Here the CDR3 reads CASSTGTSGTPYEQYF. The DNA for the CDR3 is TGTGCCAGCAGCACGGGGACTAGCGGGACCCCCTACGAGCAGTACTTC. Drawing the rest from reference TRBV9 and TRBJ2-7, the complete variable domain is DSGVTQTPKHLITATGQRVTLRCSPRSGDLSVYWYQQSLDQGLQFLIQYYNGEERAKGNILERFSAQQFPDLHSELNLSSLELGDSALYFCASSTGTSGTPYEQYFGPGTRLTVT.

Details on this clone: This specimen includes other DNA sequences encoding the same CDR3. The chain couples TRBV5-6 to TRBJ2-7; D is ambiguous. Trimming shortened V by 0 bases and J by 3 bases, and 4 bases separated the two germline ends. CDR3 length equals 12 residues. Per the germline V gene, CDR1 is SGHDT and CDR2 is YYEEEE. The CDR3, as DNA: TGTGCCAGCAGCTTGGGCGTCTACGAGCAGTACTTC. Encoded protein: CASSLGVYEQYF.